The next 25 T cell receptor beta chains were all read from a single sample in a study of blood T cell repertoires in COVID-19. Produced via immunoSEQ multiplex PCR; TCRdb's table is partial and in-frame only. Altogether fewer than 300,000 clones are present, 84% being singletons, with the ten largest covering approximately 14%. The sequencing input was peripheral blood. These TCRs come from an older person with COVID-19, enrolled during active disease.

The sample holds many counts of this clone. V usage is TRBV7-2 and J usage is TRBJ1-1, with D possibly matching TRBD1 (5 bases). CDR1 and CDR2 from the germline V gene are SGHTA and FQGNSA. With 1 base removed from V and 1 base from J, the gap between germline ends came to 16 bases. This CDR3 has 17 amino acids. The CDR3 region has the DNA TGTGCCAGCAGCTTAGGGCACTCCGACAGCAAGAACACTGAAGCTTTCTTT. Translating gives CASSLGHSDSKNTEAFF.

The chain has TRBV25-1 and TRBJ2-5; 7 nucleotides line up with TRBD2. This CDR3 spans 15 amino acids. Germline V CDR1 and CDR2: MGHDK, SYGVNS. J was trimmed by 5 bases and V by 4 bases; bases with no gene match: 10. In DNA form, the CDR3 reads TGTGCCAGCAGTGGTGGCCGGGGGGAGGTCGAGACCCAGTACTTC. It codes for CASSGGRGEVETQYF. Looking up the rest from reference TRBV25-1 and TRBJ2-5 gives the full variable domain: EADIYQTPRYLVIGTGKKITLECSQTMGHDKMYWYQQDPGMELHLIHYSYGVNSTEKGDLSSESTVSRIRTEHFPLTLESARPSHTSQYLCASSGGRGEVETQYFGPGTRLLVL.

V is TRBV7-8 and J is TRBJ2-1; 11 nucleotides agree with TRBD2. The V gene end was trimmed by 7 bases and the J gene end by 5 bases; junction bases not matched to a gene: 4. Germline CDR1 is SGHVS and CDR2 is FQNEAQ. The CDR3 covers 14 residues. This CDR3 reads CASKLAGAHNEQFF. In nucleotides, the CDR3 is TGTGCCAGCAAACTAGCGGGGGCCCACAATGAGCAGTTCTTC.

The V call is TRBV19, the J call TRBJ1-3; D is ambiguous. The CDR3 extends over 15 amino acids. V lost 4 bases and J lost 0, with 10 bases in between. The germline V gene encodes CDR1 LNHDA and CDR2 SQIVND (reference sequence). The CDR3 DNA reads as TGTGCCAGTAGTACCCTTGGAGACTCTGGAAACACCATATATTTT. Encoded protein: CASSTLGDSGNTIYF.

The V and J genes are TRBV5-1 and TRBJ2-3; D may be TRBD1 (5 bases). V shed 0 bases and J shed 2 bases, with 10 bases lying between them. Per the germline V gene, CDR1 is SGHRS and CDR2 is YFSETQ. CDR3 size: 15 residues. DNA of the CDR3: TGCGCCAGCAGCTTGGGGCAGGGCCCCACAGATACGCAGTATTTT. Protein sequence: CASSLGQGPTDTQYF.

V and J are TRBV11-3 and TRBJ2-2, with 9 bases lining up with TRBD1. Germline lookup yields CDR1 SGHNT and CDR2 YENEEA. V trimming: 4 bases; J trimming: 4 bases; junction bases outside the gene matches: 7. This CDR3 contains 16 residues. CDR3 nucleotides: TGTGCCAGCAGCTCTTACAGGGGGCTAGGCACCGGGGAGCTGTTTTTT. Translated: CASSSYRGLGTGELFF.

About this clone: This CDR3 is also generated by other DNA sequences in the sample. The genes are TRBV7-3 and TRBJ2-2, with D perhaps matching TRBD1 (6 bases). Per germline, CDR1 SGHTA and CDR2 FQGTGA. This CDR3 contains 14 residues. V lost 3 bases to trimming and J lost 1 base, with 6 bases between them. The CDR3 sequence: CASSLGQNTGELFF. The CDR3, as DNA: TGTGCCAGCAGCTTGGGACAGAACACCGGGGAGCTGTTTTTT.

The J gene is TRBJ2-7, the V gene TRBV19, with no clear D. The germline gives CDR1 LNHDA, CDR2 SQIVND (reference sequence). There are 14 residues in the CDR3. V lost 1 base and J 3 bases, leaving 10 bases between the germline ends. CDR3 in amino acids: CASSIGERHYEQYF. CDR3 nucleotides: TGTGCCAGTAGTATAGGCGAGAGGCACTACGAGCAGTACTTC.

The chain combines TRBV7-8 with TRBJ1-3; 11 bases match TRBD1. This CDR3 contains 14 residues. CDR1 and CDR2 from the germline V gene are SGHVS and FQNEAQ. V dropped 5 bases and J dropped 6; count of bases not matched to a gene: 3. CDR3 sequence reads: CASSLGQGANTIYF. CDR3 bases: TGTGCCAGCAGCCTAGGACAGGGGGCAAACACCATATATTTT.

The V gene is TRBV7-7, the J gene TRBJ2-5; maybe TRBD1 (6 bases). CDR1 is SSHAT and CDR2 is FNYEAQ in the germline V gene (reference sequence). The V end lost 5 bases, the J end lost 4 bases, and 17 bases lay between the germline ends. The CDR3 runs to 15 residues. CDR3 sequence reads: CASSRLGAIGETQYF. Here the CDR3 DNA reads TGTGCCAGCAGCCGGCTGGGGGCTATCGGAGAGACCCAGTACTTC.

The genes are TRBV19 and TRBJ2-1, with 8 bases matching TRBD2. The CDR3 is made up of 14 amino acids. From germline, CDR1 is LNHDA and CDR2 SQIVND (reference sequence). V trimming: 7 bases; J trimming: 9 bases; junction bases outside the gene matches: 11. The CDR3 DNA reads TGTGCCAGTACTCAAGGGACTAGTTTAGGTGAGCAGTTCTTC. Amino acids: CASTQGTSLGEQFF. The whole variable domain, filled in from reference TRBV19 and TRBJ2-1, reads DGGITQSPKYLFRKEGQNVTLSCEQNLNHDAMYWYRQDPGQGLRLIYYSQIVNDFQKGDIAEGYSVSREKKESFPLTVTSAQKNPTAFYLCASTQGTSLGEQFFGPGTRLTVL.

J is TRBJ1-2 and V is TRBV5-1, with 10 bases aligning to TRBD1. The CDR3 is 16 residues long. Germline V CDR1 and CDR2: SGHRS, YFSETQ. J lost 2 bases, V lost 1 base, and 5 bases had no gene match. The CDR3 is CASSLTRGQGNYGYTF. As DNA, the CDR3 is TGCGCCAGCAGCTTGACTAGGGGACAGGGGAACTATGGCTACACCTTC.

This clone occurred a few times. The gene calls are TRBV7-2 and TRBJ1-6; unclear D gene. Germline V gene lookup returns CDR1 SGHTA and CDR2 FQGNSA. V shed 5 bases and J shed 10 bases, with 12 bases lying between them. This CDR3 is 13 amino acids long. The chain's CDR3 is CASSKTRESPLHF. CDR3 DNA: TGTGCCAGCAGCAAAACTAGGGAGTCACCCCTCCACTTT.

The V gene is TRBV6-5, the J gene TRBJ2-5, with D maybe TRBD2 (5 bases). With 6 bases removed from V and 3 bases from J, the gap between germline ends came to 17 bases. From germline, CDR1 is MNHEY and CDR2 SVGAGI. The CDR3 extends over 15 amino acids. CDR3 nucleotides: TGTGCCAGCAGCCGGAGGCCTGACCTAAAAGAGACCCAGTACTTC. As protein: CASSRRPDLKETQYF.

The chain joins TRBV14 to TRBJ2-1; D may be TRBD1 (6 bases). Per the germline V gene, CDR1 is SGHDN and CDR2 is FVKESK. The germline V and J ends were trimmed by 4 bases and 5 bases, with 12 bases remaining between them. The CDR3 is 14 amino acids. The CDR3 sequence: CASSPRQVDNEQFF. The DNA for the CDR3 is TGTGCCAGCAGCCCCCGACAGGTTGACAATGAGCAGTTCTTC.

This clone was observed a handful of times. The chain joins TRBV28 to TRBJ1-1, with D unclear. The ends were cut back, 2 bases at V and 2 bases at J, with 9 bases in the middle. CDR3 size: 14 residues. Germline V gene data show CDR1 as MDHEN and CDR2 as SYDVKM. The CDR3 loop is CASSLVGLNTEAFF. The CDR3 DNA reads TGTGCCAGCAGTTTAGTTGGGCTAAACACTGAAGCTTTCTTT.

The V and J genes are TRBV9 and TRBJ1-5, with a tentative D call TRBD1 (5 bases). CDR1 is SGDLS, CDR2 YYNGEE, per germline. The CDR3 loop spans 15 amino acids. V dropped 2 bases and J dropped 2 bases, with 11 bases sitting between them. CDR3: CASSVSDSRNQPQHF. The CDR3 region has the DNA TGTGCCAGCAGCGTGTCCGACAGCCGCAATCAGCCCCAGCATTTT.

The rearrangement joins TRBV21-1 to TRBJ1-2; the table's D call TRBD1 went unverified against the DNA. TRBV21-1 is tagged as a pseudogene. This CDR3 has 13 amino acids. The chain's CDR3 is CASLPGQGWGYTF. In DNA form, the CDR3 reads TGTGCCAGCCTTCCGGGACAGGGGTGGGGCTACACCTTC.

V is TRBV3-1 (or the pseudogene TRBV3-2) and J is TRBJ2-2; 7 bases are shared with TRBD1. The CDR3 extends over 15 amino acids. The junction had 6 bases not matched to a gene; V was cut back by 4 bases and J by 4 bases. CDR1 and CDR2 (germline): LGHDT, YNNKEL (reference sequence). The CDR3 nucleotides are TGTGCCAGCAGCCGGACCGGGACAGCCACCGGGGAGCTGTTTTTT. Translation: CASSRTGTATGELFF.

The rearrangement joins TRBV9 to TRBJ1-1; D perhaps matches TRBD1 (6 bases). The germline gives CDR1 SGDLS, CDR2 YYNGEE. There are 16 residues in the CDR3. Trimming took off 4 bases at V and 4 bases at J, with 20 bases between the two ends. The CDR3 reads CASSPYDRQAGTEAFF. The CDR3 DNA follows: TGTGCCAGCAGCCCTTACGACCGACAGGCAGGCACTGAAGCTTTCTTT.

The chain has TRBV9 and TRBJ2-7; no clear D. CDR1 and CDR2 (germline): SGDLS, YYNGEE. V shed 3 bases and J shed 5 bases, with 9 bases lying between them. This CDR3 is 12 amino acids long. CDR3 protein: CASSGPSDEQYF. In nucleotides, the CDR3 is TGTGCCAGCAGCGGCCCCTCGGACGAGCAGTACTTC. Drawing the rest from reference TRBV9 and TRBJ2-7, the complete variable domain is DSGVTQTPKHLITATGQRVTLRCSPRSGDLSVYWYQQSLDQGLQFLIQYYNGEERAKGNILERFSAQQFPDLHSELNLSSLELGDSALYFCASSGPSDEQYFGPGTRLTVT.

The chain uses TRBV9 and TRBJ1-1; 8 bases line up with TRBD1. The V gene's germline CDR1 is SGDLS and CDR2 YYNGEE. After removal of 3 bases from V and 1 base from J, the junction contained 2 bases not matched to a gene. The CDR3 contains 14 residues. CDR3 region: CASSGQGTNTEAFF. The CDR3 nucleotides read TGTGCCAGCAGCGGACAGGGGACGAACACTGAAGCTTTCTTT.

The J gene is TRBJ2-7, the V gene TRBV5-6; 7 bases map to TRBD1. The CDR3 loop spans 15 amino acids. V gave up 3 bases and J gave up 4 bases; unmatched junction bases: 10. From germline, CDR1 is SGHDT and CDR2 YYEEEE. CDR3 DNA sequence: TGTGCCAGCAGCTCCCAAAGACAGGGTGGATACGAGCAGTACTTC. Amino acids: CASSSQRQGGYEQYF.

The genes are TRBV30 and TRBJ1-4, with a weak D call TRBD1 (5 bases). Deletions cut 3 bases from V and 7 bases from J, with 15 bases between. The CDR3 is 14 residues long. CDR1 and CDR2 from the germline V gene are GTSNPN and SVGIG (reference sequence). Here the CDR3 DNA reads TGTGCCTGGAGAAAATCCGGGGGAGTTGAAAAACTGTTTTTT. Amino acid sequence: CAWRKSGGVEKLFF. The full variable domain, with the rest looked up from reference TRBV30 and TRBJ1-4, is SQTIHQWPATLVQPVGSPLSLECTVEGTSNPNLYWYRQAAGRGLQLLFYSVGIGQISSEVPQNLSASRPQDRQFILSSKKLLLSDSGFYLCAWRKSGGVEKLFFGSGTQLSVL.

A few counts support this clone. The chain joins TRBV11-2 to TRBJ2-1, with 11 bases identical to TRBD2. Per germline, CDR1 SGHAT and CDR2 FQNNGV. The ends lost 4 bases at V and 7 bases at J; junction bases unmatched: 12. The CDR3 contains 17 residues. DNA for the CDR3: TGTGCCAGCAGCTCTATAGCGGGAGGGCGCGCAGGGAATGAGCAGTTCTTC. It codes for CASSSIAGGRAGNEQFF.